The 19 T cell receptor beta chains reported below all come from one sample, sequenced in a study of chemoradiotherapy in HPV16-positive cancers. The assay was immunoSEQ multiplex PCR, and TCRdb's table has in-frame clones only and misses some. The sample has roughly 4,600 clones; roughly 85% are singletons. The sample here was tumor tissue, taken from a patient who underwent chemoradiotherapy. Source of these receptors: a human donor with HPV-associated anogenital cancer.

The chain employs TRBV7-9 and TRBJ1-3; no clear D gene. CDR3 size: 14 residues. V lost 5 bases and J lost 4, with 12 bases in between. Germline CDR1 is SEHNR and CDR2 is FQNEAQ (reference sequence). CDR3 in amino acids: CASSTRTEGNTIYF. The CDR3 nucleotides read TGTGCCAGCAGCACGCGGACGGAGGGAAACACCATATATTTT.

CDR3 residues: CASSEGTSYYNEQFF. CDR3 nucleotide sequence: TGTGCCAGCAGTGAAGGGACTAGTTACTACAATGAGCAGTTCTTC. This sequence joins TRBV2 and TRBJ2-1; TRBD2 matches at 7 bases. The CDR3 consists of 15 residues. Germline V gives CDR1 SNHLY, CDR2 FYNNEI. Trimming took 1 base from V and 3 from J; bases not matched to a gene: 3.

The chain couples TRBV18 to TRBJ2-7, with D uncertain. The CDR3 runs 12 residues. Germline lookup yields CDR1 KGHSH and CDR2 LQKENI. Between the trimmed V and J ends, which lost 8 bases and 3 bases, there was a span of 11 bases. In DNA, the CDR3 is TGTGCCAGCAGGGCTAGAGGCTACGAGCAGTACTTC. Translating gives CASRARGYEQYF.

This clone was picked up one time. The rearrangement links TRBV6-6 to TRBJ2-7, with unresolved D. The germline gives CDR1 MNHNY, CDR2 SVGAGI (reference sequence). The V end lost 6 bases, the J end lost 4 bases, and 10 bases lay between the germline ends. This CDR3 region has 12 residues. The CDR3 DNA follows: TGTGCCAGCAGCTCCTCCCTTTACGAGCAGTACTTC. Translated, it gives CASSSSLYEQYF.

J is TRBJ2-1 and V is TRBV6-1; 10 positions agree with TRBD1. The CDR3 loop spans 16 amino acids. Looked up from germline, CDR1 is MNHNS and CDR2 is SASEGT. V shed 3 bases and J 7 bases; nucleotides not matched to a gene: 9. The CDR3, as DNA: TGTGCCAGCAGTGAGATAGGGACAGGGGTCAAAAATGAGCAGTTCTTC. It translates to CASSEIGTGVKNEQFF.

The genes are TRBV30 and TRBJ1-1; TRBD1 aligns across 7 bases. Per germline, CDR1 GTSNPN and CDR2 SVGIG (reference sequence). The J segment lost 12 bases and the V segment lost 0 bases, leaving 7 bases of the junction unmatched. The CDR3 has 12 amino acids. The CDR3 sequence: CAWSVRTGGSFF. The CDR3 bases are TGTGCCTGGAGTGTAAGGACAGGAGGGTCTTTCTTT.

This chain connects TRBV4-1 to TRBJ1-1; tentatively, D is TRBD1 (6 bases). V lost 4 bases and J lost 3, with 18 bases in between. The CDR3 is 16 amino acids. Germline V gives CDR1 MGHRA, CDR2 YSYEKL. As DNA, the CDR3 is TGCGCCAGCAGCCCCGTTGGAAGGGGGACATACACTGAAGCTTTCTTT. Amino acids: CASSPVGRGTYTEAFF.

The CDR3 region is CASSLGGGWLTEAFF. CDR3 DNA: TGTGCCAGCAGCTTGGGAGGGGGCTGGCTCACTGAAGCTTTCTTT. V and J are TRBV5-4 and TRBJ1-1; TRBD1 agrees at 7 bases. The germline V gene has CDR1 SGHNT and CDR2 YYREEE (reference sequence). With 0 bases clipped from V and 4 bases from J, the junction kept 6 bases outside the gene matches. There are 15 residues in the CDR3.

The CDR3, as DNA: TGTGCCAGTAGTATTCCGGGACAGGGTCGAGGCTACACCTTC. Translation gives CASSIPGQGRGYTF. The V and J genes are TRBV19 and TRBJ1-2; TRBD1 matches at 9 bases. This CDR3 contains 14 residues. Germline V lookup: CDR1 LNHDA, CDR2 SQIVND (reference sequence). J was trimmed by 8 bases and V by 3 bases; bases with no gene match: 7.

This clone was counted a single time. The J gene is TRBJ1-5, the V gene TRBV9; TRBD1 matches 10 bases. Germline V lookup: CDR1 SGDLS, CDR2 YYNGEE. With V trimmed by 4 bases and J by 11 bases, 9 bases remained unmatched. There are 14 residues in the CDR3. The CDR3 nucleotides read TGTGCCAGCAGCCCACGGGACAGGGGAGAAGCCCAGCATTTT. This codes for CASSPRDRGEAQHF.

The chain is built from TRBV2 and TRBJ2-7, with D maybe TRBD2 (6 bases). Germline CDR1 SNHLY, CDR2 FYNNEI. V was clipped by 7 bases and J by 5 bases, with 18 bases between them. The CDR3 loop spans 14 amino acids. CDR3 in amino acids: CASITGRGGDEQYF. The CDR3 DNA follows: TGTGCCAGCATTACGGGCCGGGGCGGGGACGAGCAGTACTTC.

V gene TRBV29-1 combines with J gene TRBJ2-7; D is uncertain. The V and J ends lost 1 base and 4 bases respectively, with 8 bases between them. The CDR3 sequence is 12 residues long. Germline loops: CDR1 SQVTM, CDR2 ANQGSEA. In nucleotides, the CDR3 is TGCAGCGTTGAAGGGGGTAGGTACGAGCAGTACTTC. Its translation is CSVEGGRYEQYF.

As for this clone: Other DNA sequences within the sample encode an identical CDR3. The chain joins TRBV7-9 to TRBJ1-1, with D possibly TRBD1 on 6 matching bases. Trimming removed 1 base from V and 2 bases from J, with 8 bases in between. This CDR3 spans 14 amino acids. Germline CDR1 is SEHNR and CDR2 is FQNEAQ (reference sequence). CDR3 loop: CASSLEGGNTEAFF. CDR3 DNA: TGTGCCAGCAGCTTAGAGGGGGGCAACACTGAAGCTTTCTTT.

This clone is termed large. CDR3 sequence (DNA): TGCGCCAGCAGCCAGTTAGCGGGAGGGGGGAATGAGCAGTTCTTC. Protein product: CASSQLAGGGNEQFF. The chain links TRBV4-1 to TRBJ2-1, with TRBD2 matching 11 bases. V was clipped by 3 bases and J by 7 bases; unmatched bases: 5. The germline V gene has CDR1 MGHRA and CDR2 YSYEKL. This CDR3 contains 15 residues.

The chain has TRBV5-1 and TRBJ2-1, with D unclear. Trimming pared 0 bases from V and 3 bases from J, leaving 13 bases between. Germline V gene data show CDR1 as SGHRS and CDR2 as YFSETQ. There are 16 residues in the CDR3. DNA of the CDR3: TGCGCCAGCAGCTTGGAAGGTAGGGAACGCTACAATGAGCAGTTCTTC. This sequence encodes CASSLEGRERYNEQFF.

The CDR3 region has the DNA TGCGCCAGCAGTGATCTGGGGAATCAGCCCCAGCATTTT. The encoded protein is CASSDLGNQPQHF. V usage is TRBV10-2 and J usage is TRBJ1-5, with D unclear. Per the germline V gene, CDR1 is WSHSY and CDR2 is SAAADI. Trimming removed 3 bases from V and 4 bases from J, with 7 bases in between. The CDR3 totals 13 residues.

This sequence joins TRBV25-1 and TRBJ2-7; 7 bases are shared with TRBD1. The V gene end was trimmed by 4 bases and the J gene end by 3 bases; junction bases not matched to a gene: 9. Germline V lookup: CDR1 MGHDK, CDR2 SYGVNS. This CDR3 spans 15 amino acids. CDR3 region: CASSGGNRGSYEQYF. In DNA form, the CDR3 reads TGTGCCAGCAGTGGAGGCAACAGGGGTAGCTACGAGCAGTACTTC.

CDR3 coding DNA: TGCGCCAGCAGCTTGGAAGGGAGGGTGGACATTCAGTACTTC. Its translation: CASSLEGRVDIQYF. The chain joins TRBV5-1 to TRBJ2-4; 7 nucleotides line up with TRBD2. V lost 0 bases and J lost 8; bases outside the gene matches: 5. Germline V lookup: CDR1 SGHRS, CDR2 YFSETQ. This CDR3 comprises 14 residues.

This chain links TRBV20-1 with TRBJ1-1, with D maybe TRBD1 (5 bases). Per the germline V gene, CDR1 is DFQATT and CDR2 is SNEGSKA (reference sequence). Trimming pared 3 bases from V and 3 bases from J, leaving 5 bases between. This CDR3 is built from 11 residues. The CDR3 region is CSARTDTEAFF. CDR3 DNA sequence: TGCAGTGCTAGGACAGACACTGAAGCTTTCTTT.